This T cell receptor beta chain was observed in a study of blood T cell repertoires in COVID-19. As handled by the study authors: Amplification of reference gene primers provided the estimated nucleated cell counts. The data were produced by immunoSEQ multiplex PCR, yet TCRdb's version contains in-frame clones alone and is incomplete. The DNA gave D and trimming, while V, J and clone size come from that table. The data hold around 260,000 clones, with 86% observed a single time. This CDR3 region has 17 residues. Germline-derived CDR1 and CDR2 are LGHNA and YSLEER. Trimming cost V 3 bases and J 5 bases; bases outside gene matches: 13.

Input material: peripheral blood. This TCR came from a man younger than 30 with active or convalescent COVID-19. The J gene is TRBJ2-5, the V gene TRBV4-3; 9 bases agree with TRBD2. CDR3 in DNA: TGCGCCAGCAGCCATGGAGAGAGAGCGGGAGGTGGCGAGACCCAGTACTTC. Its protein product is CASSHGERAGGGETQYF.